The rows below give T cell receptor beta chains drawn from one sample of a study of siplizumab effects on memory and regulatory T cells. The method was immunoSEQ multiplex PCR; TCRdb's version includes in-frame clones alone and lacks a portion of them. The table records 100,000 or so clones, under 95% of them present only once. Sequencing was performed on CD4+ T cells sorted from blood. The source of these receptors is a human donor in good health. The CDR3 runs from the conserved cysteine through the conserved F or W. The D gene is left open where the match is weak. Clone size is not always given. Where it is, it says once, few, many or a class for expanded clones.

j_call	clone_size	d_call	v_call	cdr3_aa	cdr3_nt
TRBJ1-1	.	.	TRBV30	CAWSVHSGTEAFF	TGTGCCTGGAGTGTACACTCGGGGACTGAAGCTTTCTTT
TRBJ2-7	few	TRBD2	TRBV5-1	CASSLALAGEPYEQYF	TGCGCCAGCAGCTTGGCACTAGCGGGAGAGCCCTACGAGCAGTACTTC
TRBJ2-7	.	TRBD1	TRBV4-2	CASSQEWDRGFEQYF	TGTGCCAGCAGCCAAGAATGGGACAGGGGATTCGAGCAGTACTTC
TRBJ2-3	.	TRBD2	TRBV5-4	CASPGASGGASPGTDTQYF	TGTGCCAGCCCGGGAGCTAGCGGGGGGGCCTCACCAGGCACAGATACGCAGTATTTT
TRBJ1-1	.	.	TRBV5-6	CASSSRSPQANTEAFF	TGTGCCAGCAGCTCACGATCCCCACAGGCGAACACTGAAGCTTTCTTT
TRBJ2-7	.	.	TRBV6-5	CASSYSPGIGSEQYF	TGTGCCAGCAGTTACTCTCCCGGGATAGGGTCCGAGCAGTACTTC
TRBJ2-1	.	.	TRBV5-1	CASSLEGSGRGYNEQFF	TGCGCCAGCAGCTTGGAGGGTAGCGGTCGGGGGTACAATGAGCAGTTCTTC
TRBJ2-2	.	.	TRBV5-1	CASQLGGLGTGELFF	TGCGCCAGCCAGCTTGGGGGATTGGGCACCGGGGAGCTGTTTTTT
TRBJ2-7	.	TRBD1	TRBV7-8	CASSIIRDRASEQYF	TGTGCCAGCAGCATAATCCGGGACAGGGCATCCGAGCAGTACTTC
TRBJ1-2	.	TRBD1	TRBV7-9	CASSPGQGGSNYGYTF	TGTGCCAGCAGCCCCGGACAGGGCGGATCTAACTATGGCTACACCTTC
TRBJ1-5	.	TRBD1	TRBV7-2	CASSLVGTDNRQPQHF	TGTGCCAGCAGCTTGGTCGGGACAGATAACCGTCAGCCCCAGCATTTT
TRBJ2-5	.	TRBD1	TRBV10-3	CAIRETQGGETQYF	TGTGCCATCAGGGAAACACAGGGGGGAGAGACCCAGTACTTC
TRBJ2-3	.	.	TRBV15	CATSRDRLVQYF	TGTGCCACCAGCAGAGATCGTTTAGTGCAGTATTTT
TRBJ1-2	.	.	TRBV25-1	CASSDGNYGYTF	TGTGCCAGCTCGGACGGGAACTATGGCTACACCTTC
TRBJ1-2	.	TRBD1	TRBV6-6	CASTRGGRKDGYTF	TGTGCCAGCACCAGGGGGGGGAGGAAGGATGGCTACACCTTC
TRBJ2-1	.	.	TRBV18	CASSPYGNEQFF	TGTGCCAGCTCCCCCTATGGGAATGAGCAGTTCTTC
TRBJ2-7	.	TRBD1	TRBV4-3	CASSQRTGTSSYEQYF	TGCGCCAGCAGCCAACGGACAGGGACGAGCTCCTACGAGCAGTACTTC
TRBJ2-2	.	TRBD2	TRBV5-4	CASTPGRDTGELFF	TGTGCCAGCACCCCCGGGAGGGATACCGGGGAGCTGTTTTTT
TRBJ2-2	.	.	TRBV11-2	CASSDGNTGELFF	TGTGCCAGCAGCGACGGGAACACCGGGGAGCTGTTTTTT
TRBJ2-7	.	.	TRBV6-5	CASSYRVGHEQYF	TGTGCCAGCAGCTACAGGGTCGGGCACGAGCAGTACTTC
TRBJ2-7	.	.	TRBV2	CASRERRGIYEQYF	TGTGCCAGCAGGGAACGGCGGGGAATCTACGAGCAGTACTTC
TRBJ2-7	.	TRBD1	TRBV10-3	CAISDQTGSYEQYF	TGTGCCATCAGTGACCAGACAGGGTCCTACGAGCAGTACTTC
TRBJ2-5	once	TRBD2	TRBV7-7	CASSLARTSGVGETQYF	TGTGCTAGCAGCTTAGCGAGGACTAGCGGAGTTGGAGAGACCCAGTACTTC
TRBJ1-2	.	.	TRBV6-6	CASSYEYPSYGYTF	TGTGCCAGCAGTTACGAGTATCCGAGCTATGGCTACACCTTC
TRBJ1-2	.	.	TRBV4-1	CASSGGTALAGGYTF	TGCGCCAGCAGCGGAGGGACTGCCTTAGCCGGAGGCTACACCTTC
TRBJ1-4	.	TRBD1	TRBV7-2	CASSKTRTGGMEKLFF	TGTGCCAGCAGCAAAACCCGGACAGGGGGCATGGAAAAACTGTTTTTT
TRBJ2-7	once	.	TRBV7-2	CASSSSVGTEQYF	TGTGCCAGCAGCTCGTCGGTAGGGACCGAGCAGTACTTC
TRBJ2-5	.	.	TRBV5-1	CASRLTVLQETQYF	TGCGCCAGCAGACTGACCGTACTCCAAGAGACCCAGTACTTC
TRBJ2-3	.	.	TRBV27	CASSLNNVDTQYF	TGTGCCAGCAGTTTAAACAACGTGGATACGCAGTATTTT
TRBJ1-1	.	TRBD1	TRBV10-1	CASSKSDRDTEAFF	TGCGCCAGCAGTAAATCCGACAGGGACACTGAAGCTTTCTTT
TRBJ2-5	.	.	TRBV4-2	CASSQGRGYLETQYF	TGTGCCAGCAGCCAAGGCCGGGGCTACTTGGAGACCCAGTACTTC
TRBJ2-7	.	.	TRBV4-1	CASSQDMGLSSYEQYF	TGCGCCAGCAGCCAAGATATGGGACTCAGCTCCTACGAGCAGTACTTC
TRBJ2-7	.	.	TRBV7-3	CASSLGPSPYEQYF	TGTGCCAGCAGCTTAGGCCCCAGTCCCTACGAGCAGTACTTC
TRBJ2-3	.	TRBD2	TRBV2	CASSWTSATDTQYF	TGTGCCAGCAGCTGGACTAGTGCCACAGATACGCAGTATTTT
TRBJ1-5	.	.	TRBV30	CAWSVDGNQPQHF	TGTGCCTGGAGTGTAGACGGAAATCAGCCCCAGCATTTT
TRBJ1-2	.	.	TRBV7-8	CASSLRESNYGYTF	TGTGCCAGCAGCTTACGGGAGAGTAACTATGGCTACACCTTC
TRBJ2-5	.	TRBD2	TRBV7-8	CASSLVVSSGRTETQYF	TGTGCCAGCAGCTTAGTAGTTTCTAGCGGGAGGACGGAGACCCAGTACTTC
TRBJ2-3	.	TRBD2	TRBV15	CATSRGGTDTQYF	TGTGCCACCAGCCGGGGGGGGACAGATACGCAGTATTTT
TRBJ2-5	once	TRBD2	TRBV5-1	CASSLGASGEETQYF	TGCGCCAGCAGCTTAGGGGCTAGCGGGGAAGAGACCCAGTACTTC
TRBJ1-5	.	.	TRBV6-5	CASRVIEGYQPQHF	TGTGCCAGCAGAGTCATCGAGGGATATCAGCCCCAGCATTTT
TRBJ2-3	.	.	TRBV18	CASSPIVSDTQYF	TGTGCCAGCTCACCAATAGTTTCAGATACGCAGTATTTT
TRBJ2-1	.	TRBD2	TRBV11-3	CASSFRTSGRAVYNEQFF	TGTGCCAGCAGCTTCAGGACTAGCGGGAGGGCAGTGTACAATGAGCAGTTCTTC
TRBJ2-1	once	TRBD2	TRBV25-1	CASSGLTSGGYNEQFF	TGTGCCAGCAGTGGATTGACTAGCGGGGGGTACAATGAGCAGTTCTTC
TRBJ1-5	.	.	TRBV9	CASRGQSLTQPQHF	TGTGCCAGCAGAGGGCAGAGCCTAACTCAGCCCCAGCATTTT
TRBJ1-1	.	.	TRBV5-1	CASSFDRNTEAFF	TGCGCCAGCAGCTTCGACAGGAACACTGAAGCTTTCTTT
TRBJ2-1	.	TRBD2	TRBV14	CASSQNGGRAQFF	TGTGCCAGCAGCCAGAACGGCGGGAGGGCGCAGTTCTTC
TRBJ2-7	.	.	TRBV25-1	CASSEWYLNSYEQYF	TGTGCCAGCAGTGAATGGTACTTAAACTCCTACGAGCAGTACTTC
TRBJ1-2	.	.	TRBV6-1	CASSHAGVTNYGYTF	TGTGCCAGCAGTCATGCCGGGGTCACTAACTATGGCTACACCTTC
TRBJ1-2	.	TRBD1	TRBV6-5	CASSYDRGTYGYTF	TGTGCCAGCAGTTACGACAGGGGCACCTATGGCTACACCTTC
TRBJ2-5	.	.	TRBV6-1	CASSVRVGETQYF	TGTGCCAGCAGTGTTCGGGTTGGGGAGACCCAGTACTTC
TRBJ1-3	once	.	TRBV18	CASSSRQESSGNTIYF	TGTGCCAGCTCATCACGGCAGGAGAGCTCTGGAAACACCATATATTTT